This T cell receptor (beta chain) was captured by sequencing in a study of Graves' ophthalmopathy and Graves' hyperthyroidism. J lost 4 bases, V lost 6 bases, and 6 bases had no gene match. CDR1 and CDR2 from the germline V gene are MNHNS and SASEGT. This CDR3 region has 16 residues. The authors used Ficoll-Paque density gradient centrifugation to separate PBMCs. The input was 8.5 to 10 ml of fresh peripheral blood. Using RNA transcripts, the TCR beta CDR3 regions were amplified. First-round RT-PCR with HTBI primers preceded a second-round multiplex PCR. MiXCR, applied by TCRdb to the multiplex PCR reads, yields one record per CDR3 protein. The sample yields approximately 460,000 distinct CDR3 sequences, approximately 14% seen once.

This TCR derives from a woman in her 30s with Graves' ophthalmopathy. The sequenced material came from blood. V is TRBV6-1 and J is TRBJ2-7, with 16 bases fitting TRBD2. The CDR3 sequence: CASRGLAGGPSYEQYF. CDR3 nucleotide sequence: TGTGCCAGCAGGGGACTAGCGGGAGGGCCTTCTTACGAGCAGTACTTC.